This TCR beta chain was recorded in a study of blood T cell repertoires in COVID-19. Data came from immunoSEQ multiplex PCR; TCRdb stores just in-frame clones and leaves some out. The sample lists some 70,000 clones; around 83% were seen once. V lost 5 bases, J lost 5 bases, and 12 bases stayed unmatched. The CDR3 has 15 amino acids. Germline V CDR1 and CDR2: MDHEN, SYDVKM. The source is a man in his forties or fifties with active COVID-19. The chain has TRBV28 and TRBJ2-7, with 7 bases matching TRBD2. Sample: peripheral blood. In DNA, the CDR3 is TGTGCCAGCAGTCTGGGTTATGGGGAGGGTCACGAGCAGTACTTC. It is translated as CASSLGYGEGHEQYF.